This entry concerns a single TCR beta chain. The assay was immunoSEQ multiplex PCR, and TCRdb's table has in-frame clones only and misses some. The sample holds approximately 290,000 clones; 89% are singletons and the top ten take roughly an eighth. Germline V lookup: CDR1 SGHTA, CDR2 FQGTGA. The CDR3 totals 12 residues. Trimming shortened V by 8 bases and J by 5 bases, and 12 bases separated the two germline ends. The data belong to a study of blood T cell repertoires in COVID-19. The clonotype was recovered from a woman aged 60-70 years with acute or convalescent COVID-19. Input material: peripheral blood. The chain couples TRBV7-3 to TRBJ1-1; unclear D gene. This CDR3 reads CASREGITEAFF. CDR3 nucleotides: TGTGCCAGCCGGGAAGGGATAACTGAAGCTTTCTTT.